What follows is one TCR beta chain and its context. These data originate in a study of shared clonotypes between healthy human individuals. Source study methods: Filtering of immunoSEQ junctional sequences could not match full-length read filtering. Sequenced by immunoSEQ multiplex PCR; TCRdb stores in-frame clones only, minus some. Clonal size and the V and J genes are those of that table, whereas D and trimming came from the DNA. Here the sample spans under 700,000 clones, approximately 95% being singletons. Positively selected for CCR7, the CD45RO-negative cells used as naive CD8 cells excluded terminally differentiated effector memory CD45RA+ cells. Material for sequencing was naive CD8+ T cells sorted from blood. The source is a young woman in good health.

CDR3 sequence: CASSEVKTGTGLQETQYF. The CDR3 DNA reads as TGTGCCAGCAGTGAAGTCAAAACCGGGACAGGGCTACAAGAGACCCAGTACTTC. The chain employs TRBV6-1 and TRBJ2-5, with TRBD1 identical over 9 bases. Looked up from germline, CDR1 is MNHNS and CDR2 is SASEGT. CDR3 length equals 18 residues. V lost 1 base and J lost 2; bases outside the gene matches: 11.